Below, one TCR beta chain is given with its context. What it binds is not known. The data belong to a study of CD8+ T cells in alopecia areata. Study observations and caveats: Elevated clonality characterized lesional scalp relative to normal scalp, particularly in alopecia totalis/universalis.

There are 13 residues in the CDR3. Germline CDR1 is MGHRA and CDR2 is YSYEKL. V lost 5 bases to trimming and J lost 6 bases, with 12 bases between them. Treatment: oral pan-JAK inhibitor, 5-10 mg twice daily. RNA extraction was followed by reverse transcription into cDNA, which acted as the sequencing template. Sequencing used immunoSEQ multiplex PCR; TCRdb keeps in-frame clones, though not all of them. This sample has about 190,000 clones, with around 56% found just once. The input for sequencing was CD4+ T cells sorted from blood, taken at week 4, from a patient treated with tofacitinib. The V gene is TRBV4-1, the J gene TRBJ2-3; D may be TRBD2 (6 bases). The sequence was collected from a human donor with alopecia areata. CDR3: CASSWREEDTQYF. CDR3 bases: TGCGCCAGCAGCTGGCGGGAAGAGGATACGCAGTATTTT.